The clone carrying this T cell receptor (beta chain) showed up just a few times. Its antigen remains unidentified. Cells were stimulated with CMV-infected fibroblast lysates at 8 to 10 ug/mL. Sorted nonresponding memory CD4+ T cells were CD40L-negative, CD69-negative, CD45RO-high. Germline values: CDR1 SNHLY, CDR2 FYNNEI. The CDR3 loop spans 16 amino acids. The junction had 5 bases not matched to a gene; V was cut back by 3 bases and J by 2 bases. This entry belongs to a study of persistence of HIV-infected CD4 T cells. As for the study in general: Donors were ART-treated; their CMV- and Gag-responding CD4+ T cells were isolated.

Overall study results and limits: Compared with CD3/CD28-stimulated cells, CMV- and Gag-responding cells showed lower TCRbeta richness. Antigen-responding cells were enriched for degenerate expanded CDR3beta sequences.

Sequencing used immunoSEQ version 4 in survey mode. Template was genomic DNA at 8 to 10 ng/uL, with up to 1 ug used per sample. TCRdb's copy holds only in-frame clones and misses some; the assay was immunoSEQ multiplex PCR. The sample yields roughly 30,000 clones, roughly four fifths seen once. The TCR sequence derives from an adult man with HIV who was CMV-seropositive. The sequenced sample was CD4+ T cells sorted from PBMCs after roughly 18-hour stimulation, obtained from a patient who received antiretroviral therapy. V is TRBV2 and J is TRBJ1-4; 8 bases align to TRBD1. The CDR3 coding sequence is TGTGCCAGCAGTGAGCAGGGGGCTGTGACTAATGAAAAACTGTTTTTT. Encoded protein: CASSEQGAVTNEKLFF.